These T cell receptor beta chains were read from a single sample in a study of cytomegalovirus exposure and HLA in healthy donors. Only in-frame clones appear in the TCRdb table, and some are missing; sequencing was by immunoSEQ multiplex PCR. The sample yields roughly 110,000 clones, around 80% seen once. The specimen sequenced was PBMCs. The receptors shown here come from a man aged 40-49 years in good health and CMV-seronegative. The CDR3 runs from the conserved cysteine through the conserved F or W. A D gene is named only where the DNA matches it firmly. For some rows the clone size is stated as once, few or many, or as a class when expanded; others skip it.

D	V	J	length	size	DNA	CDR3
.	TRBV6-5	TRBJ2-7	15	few	TGTGCCAGCAGTTATTCGGCAGGTTTTACCTACGAGCAGTACTTC	CASSYSAGFTYEQYF
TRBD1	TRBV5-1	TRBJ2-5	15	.	TGCGCCAGCAGCCAGACCGGGACAGCGGAAGAGACCCAGTACTTC	CASSQTGTAEETQYF
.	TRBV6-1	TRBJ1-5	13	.	TGTGCCAGCAGATACAGTAATGATCAGCCCCAGCATTTT	CASRYSNDQPQHF
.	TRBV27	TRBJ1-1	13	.	TGTGCCAGCAGTCAGGGCGGGAACACTGAAGCTTTCTTT	CASSQGGNTEAFF
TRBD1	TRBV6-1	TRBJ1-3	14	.	TGTGCCAGCAGCCCAAACAGGGGTGGAAACACCATATATTTT	CASSPNRGGNTIYF
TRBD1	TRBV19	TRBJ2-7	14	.	TGTACCAGTAGGCCAGGGGGCAACTCCTACGAGCAGTACTTC	CTSRPGGNSYEQYF
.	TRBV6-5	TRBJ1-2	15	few	TGTGCCAGCAGTCCCGGAGGTGGCATGGGTAGTGGCTACACCTTC	CASSPGGGMGSGYTF
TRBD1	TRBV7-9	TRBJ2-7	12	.	TGTGCCAGCAGCGACAGGGGTAACGAGCAGTACTTC	CASSDRGNEQYF
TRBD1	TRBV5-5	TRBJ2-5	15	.	TGTGCCAGCAGCTCTGAGGACAGGGCTCTGGGGACCCAGTACTTC	CASSSEDRALGTQYF
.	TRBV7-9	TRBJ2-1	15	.	TGTGCCAGCAGCTATGGAATGTCGGCAGGTAAAAAGCAGTTCTTC	CASSYGMSAGKKQFF
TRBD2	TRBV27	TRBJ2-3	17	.	TGTGCCAGCAGGCAAGCGGGGGCCCGTGCTAGCACAGATACGCAGTATTTT	CASRQAGARASTDTQYF
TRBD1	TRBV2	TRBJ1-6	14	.	TGTGCCAGCTCATGGACAGGAGGTAATTCACCCCTCCACTTT	CASSWTGGNSPLHF
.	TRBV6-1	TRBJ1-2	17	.	TGTGCCAGCAGTGAAGCCCCCAGCGGACTGAATAACTATGGCTACACCTTC	CASSEAPSGLNNYGYTF
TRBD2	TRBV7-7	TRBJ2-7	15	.	TGTGCCAGCAGCCCGGGACTAGCGGGGGAGTACGAGCAGTACTTC	CASSPGLAGEYEQYF
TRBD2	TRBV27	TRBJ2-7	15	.	TGTGCCAGCAGTTTGAATGGCGGGGGGTCCTACGAGCAGTACTTC	CASSLNGGGSYEQYF
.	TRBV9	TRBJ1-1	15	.	TGTGCCAGCAGCGTAGTACGGGGGGGCGACACTGAAGCTTTCTTT	CASSVVRGGDTEAFF
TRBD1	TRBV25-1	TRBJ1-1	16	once	TGTGCCAGCAGTGAATTAGGGGGCGCGGTGGACACTGAAGCTTTCTTT	CASSELGGAVDTEAFF
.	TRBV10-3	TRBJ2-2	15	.	TGTGCCATCAGTGCCTCCGTATCGAACACCGGGGAGCTGTTTTTT	CAISASVSNTGELFF
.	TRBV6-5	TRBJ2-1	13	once	TGTGCCAGCACCACACTTCGACAGGCCGTACAGTTCTTC	CASTTLRQAVQFF
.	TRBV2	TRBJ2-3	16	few	TGTGCCAGCAGTGAAGGCTCCATAGCTGGCACAGATACGCAGTATTTT	CASSEGSIAGTDTQYF
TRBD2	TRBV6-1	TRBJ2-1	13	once	TGTGCCAGCAGGGAAAGCGGGGGGCCCGAGCAGTTCTTC	CASRESGGPEQFF
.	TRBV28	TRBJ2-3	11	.	TGTGCCGGCGGGCCCACAGATACGCAGTATTTT	CAGGPTDTQYF
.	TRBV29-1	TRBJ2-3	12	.	TGCAGCGTTGGGCGAGGGTTAGATACGCAGTATTTT	CSVGRGLDTQYF
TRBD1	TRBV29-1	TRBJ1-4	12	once	TGCAGCGTCTGGACAGGGAGTGAAAAACTGTTTTTT	CSVWTGSEKLFF
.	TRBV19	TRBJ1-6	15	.	TGTGCCAGTAGTATGTCCGTCCAGGCTAATTCACCCCTCCACTTT	CASSMSVQANSPLHF
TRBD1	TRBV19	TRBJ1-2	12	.	TGTGCCAGTAGTATTACAGGGGACGGCTACACCTTC	CASSITGDGYTF
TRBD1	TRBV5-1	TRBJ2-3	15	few	TGCGCCAGCAGCTTAGGACAGGGGATGGGAGATACGCAGTATTTT	CASSLGQGMGDTQYF
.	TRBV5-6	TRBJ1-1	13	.	TGTGCCAGCAGCCAACAGATGAACACTGAAGCTTTCTTT	CASSQQMNTEAFF
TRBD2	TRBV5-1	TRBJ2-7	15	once	TGCGCCAGCAGCCGGGTAGCGGGAAGCTCCTACGAGCAGTACTTC	CASSRVAGSSYEQYF
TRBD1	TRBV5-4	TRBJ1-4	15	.	TGTGCCAGCAGCCTGAGACAGGGTTTTGAAGAAAAACTGTTTTTT	CASSLRQGFEEKLFF
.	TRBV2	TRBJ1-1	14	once	TGTGCCAGCAGTGTGTTTCAGGGGAGCACTGAAGCTTTCTTT	CASSVFQGSTEAFF
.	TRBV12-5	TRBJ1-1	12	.	TGTGCTAGTGGTCCGCGAAACACTGAAGCTTTCTTT	CASGPRNTEAFF
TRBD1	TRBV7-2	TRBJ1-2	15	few	TGTGCCAGCAGCTTAACGGGACAGAGAACGACGGGCTACACCTTC	CASSLTGQRTTGYTF
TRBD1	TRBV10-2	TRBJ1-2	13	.	TGCGCCAGCAGCGAACTGGGGACAGGGGTCTACACCTTC	CASSELGTGVYTF
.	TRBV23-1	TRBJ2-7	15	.	TGCGCCAGCAGTCAATCCGGGCAGGGAACCTACGAGCAGTACTTC	CASSQSGQGTYEQYF
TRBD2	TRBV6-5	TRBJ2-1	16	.	TGTGCCAGCAGTTACTCGCCCCGGGGGGGCCTTCATGAGCAGTTCTTC	CASSYSPRGGLHEQFF
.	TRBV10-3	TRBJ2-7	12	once	TGTGCCATCTCAGTACTAGGTTACGAGCAGTACTTC	CAISVLGYEQYF
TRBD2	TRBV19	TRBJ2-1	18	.	TGTGCCAGTAGTACCAGGGCAACTAGCGGGGGCGCTTACAATGAGCAGTTCTTC	CASSTRATSGGAYNEQFF
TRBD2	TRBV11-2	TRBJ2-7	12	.	TGTGCCAGCAGCTTTGGAAGCGGGGGGGGGTACTTC	CASSFGSGGGYF
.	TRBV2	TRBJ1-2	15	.	TGTGCCAGCTTCCGGTCAGGGGAAACCAACTATGGCTACACCTTC	CASFRSGETNYGYTF
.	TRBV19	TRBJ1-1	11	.	TGTGCCAGTGTGGGAGATACTGAAGCTTTCTTT	CASVGDTEAFF
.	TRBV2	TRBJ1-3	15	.	TGTGCCAGCAGCCCCCAGGGGTCGAGTGGAAACACCATATATTTT	CASSPQGSSGNTIYF
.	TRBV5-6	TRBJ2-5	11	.	TGTGCCAGCAGCATTAAAGAGACCCAGTACTTC	CASSIKETQYF
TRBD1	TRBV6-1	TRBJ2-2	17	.	TGTGCCAGCAGTGGGATCACCACCGGGACAGGAATCGGGGAGCTGTTTTTT	CASSGITTGTGIGELFF
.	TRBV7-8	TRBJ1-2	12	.	TGTGCCAGCAGCTCAGGCGGGAGGGGCTACACCTTC	CASSSGGRGYTF
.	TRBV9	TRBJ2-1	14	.	TGTGCCAGCAGCGTAGAACGGTCTGACAATGAGCAGTTCTTC	CASSVERSDNEQFF
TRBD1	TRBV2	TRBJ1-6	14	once	TGTGCCAGCAGGACACAGGGGACCAATTCACCCCTCCACTTT	CASRTQGTNSPLHF
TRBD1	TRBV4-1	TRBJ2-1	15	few	TGCGCCAGCAGCCAAGACGGGACAGTTAGGTATGAGCAGTTCTTC	CASSQDGTVRYEQFF
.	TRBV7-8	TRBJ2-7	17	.	TGTGCCAGCAGCTTAGCGAGGGTGCCAGGCCCCCAGGACGAGCAGTACTTC	CASSLARVPGPQDEQYF
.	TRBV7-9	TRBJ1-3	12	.	TGTTCCAGCAGCTTAAGGGGATACACCATATATTTT	CSSSLRGYTIYF
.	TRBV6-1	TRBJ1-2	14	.	TGTGCCAGCAGTCCGGCGGGGGAGGGGGAAGGCTACACCTTC	CASSPAGEGEGYTF
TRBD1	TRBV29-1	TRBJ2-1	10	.	TGCAGCGTTGAAACAGGGGTTAAGTTCTTC	CSVETGVKFF
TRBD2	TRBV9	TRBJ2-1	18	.	TGTGCCAGCAGCGTAGGTTCGCGGGGGGGACCACCACCCAATGAGCAGTTCTTC	CASSVGSRGGPPPNEQFF
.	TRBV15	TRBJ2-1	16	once	TGTGCCACCAGCAGAGAGCGGGGACGCTCCTACAATGAGCAGTTCTTC	CATSRERGRSYNEQFF
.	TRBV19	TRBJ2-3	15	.	TGTGCCAGTAGTATTAACGGCAGGGTTACAGATACGCAGTATTTT	CASSINGRVTDTQYF
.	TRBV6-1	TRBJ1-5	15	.	TGTGCCAGCAGCGCCCTGAGCGGAATTAATCAGCCCCAGCATTTT	CASSALSGINQPQHF
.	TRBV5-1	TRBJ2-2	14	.	TGCGCCAGCAGCTTGGGGGGGCCCGCCGGGGAGCTGTTTTTT	CASSLGGPAGELFF
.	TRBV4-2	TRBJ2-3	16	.	TGTGCCAGCAGCCAAGACCTAGCGACTAGCACAGATACGCAGTATTTT	CASSQDLATSTDTQYF
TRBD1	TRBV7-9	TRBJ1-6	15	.	TGTTCCAGCAGCACAGGGACAGCACCTAATTCACCCCTCCACTTT	CSSSTGTAPNSPLHF
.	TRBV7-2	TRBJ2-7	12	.	TGTGCCAGCAGCACGCAGGACTACGAGCAGTACTTC	CASSTQDYEQYF